The 13 T cell receptor beta chains below all came from one sample that was sequenced in a study of T cell changes during pregnancy in multiple sclerosis. Produced via immunoSEQ multiplex PCR; TCRdb's table is partial and in-frame only. Of 50,000 to 65,000 clones listed, roughly nine tenths are singletons. Sample: CD8+ T cells from peripheral blood mononuclear cells, taken before pregnancy. These receptors all stem from a female donor with multiple sclerosis, enrolled in a pregnancy study.

This chain connects TRBV5-1 to TRBJ2-3, with 9 bases aligning to TRBD2. The CDR3 totals 19 residues. The germline V gene has CDR1 SGHRS and CDR2 YFSETQ. J gave up 4 bases and V 1 base, and 16 bases lay outside the gene matches. This CDR3 reads CASSLWGGGGDGGADTQYF. CDR3 DNA sequence: TGCGCCAGCAGCTTGTGGGGCGGGGGGGGCGACGGTGGAGCAGATACGCAGTATTTT. The complete variable domain, with remaining parts taken from reference TRBV5-1 and TRBJ2-3, reads KAGVTQTPRYLIKTRGQQVTLSCSPISGHRSVSWYQQTPGQGLQFLFEYFSETQRNKGNFPGRFSGRQFSNSRSEMNVSTLELGDSALYLCASSLWGGGGDGGADTQYFGPGTRLTVL.

The chain combines TRBV27 with TRBJ2-7; TRBD2 aligns across 9 bases. V shed 2 bases and J 7 bases; nucleotides not matched to a gene: 9. The CDR3 loop spans 15 amino acids. CDR1 is MNHEY, CDR2 SMNVEV, per germline (reference sequence). The CDR3 spells CASSLEGGGALEQYF. The CDR3 nucleotides are TGTGCCAGCAGTTTAGAAGGCGGGGGGGCGTTAGAGCAGTACTTC.

This chain uses TRBV4-3 with TRBJ2-1; unclear D gene. CDR1 and CDR2 (germline): LGHNA, YSLEER. V lost 1 base and J 4 bases, leaving 11 bases between the germline ends. CDR3 length: 15 residues. DNA for the CDR3: TGCGCCAGCAGCCAAGGATTGCCAGTATACAATGAGCAGTTCTTC. Encoded protein: CASSQGLPVYNEQFF.

This chain links TRBV23-1 with TRBJ2-1; 7 bases match TRBD2. TRBV23-1 is an ORF, and what it does is uncertain. The CDR3 is 14 residues long. The junction had 7 bases not matched to a gene; V was cut back by 2 bases and J by 9 bases. The CDR3 region is CASSQISGRAEQFF. CDR3 nucleotide sequence: TGCGCCAGCAGTCAAATATCAGGGAGGGCTGAGCAGTTCTTC.

The CDR3 nucleotides are TGTGCCAGCAGCTTTCAGGGGGCCTTCGTTGAAGCTTTCTTT. The encoded protein is CASSFQGAFVEAFF. The chain carries TRBV11-2 and TRBJ1-1; 8 bases are shared with TRBD1. The V gene's germline CDR1 is SGHAT and CDR2 FQNNGV. V was pared by 3 bases and J by 7 bases, with 7 bases of the junction left unmatched. The CDR3 totals 14 residues.

J is TRBJ2-1 and V is TRBV7-3, with D tentatively TRBD2 (5 bases). From germline, CDR1 is SGHTA and CDR2 FQGTGA. The V and J ends lost 2 bases and 8 bases respectively, with 16 bases between them. This CDR3 region has 15 residues. CDR3 bases: TGTGCCAGCAGCTTAGGGATCGGGGAATCCGATGAGCAGTTCTTC. Amino acid sequence: CASSLGIGESDEQFF. Full variable domain (remainder filled in from reference TRBV7-3 and TRBJ2-1): GAGVSQTPSNKVTEKGKYVELRCDPISGHTALYWYRQSLGQGPEFLIYFQGTGAADDSGLPNDRFFAVRPEGSVSTLKIQRTERGDSAVYLCASSLGIGESDEQFFGPGTRLTVL.

This rearrangement joins TRBV27 to TRBJ2-2; 8 nucleotides agree with TRBD2. In germline, CDR1 is MNHEY, CDR2 SMNVEV (reference sequence). CDR3 length: 14 amino acids. With V trimmed by 5 bases and J by 6 bases, 5 bases remained unmatched. The CDR3 DNA sequence: TGTGCCAGCAGTCCGGGACTAGACCCCGGGGAGCTGTTTTTT. Encoded protein: CASSPGLDPGELFF.

The chain combines TRBV5-5 with TRBJ2-1, with TRBD2 matching 15 bases. Trimming removed 6 bases from V and 7 bases from J; junction bases left unmatched: 14. This CDR3 contains 18 residues. Germline CDR1 is SGHKS and CDR2 is YYEKEE (reference sequence). CDR3 protein: CASIPGTSGGFSQNEQFF. The CDR3 DNA reads as TGTGCCAGCATCCCCGGGACTAGCGGGGGGTTTTCCCAAAATGAGCAGTTCTTC.

This clone was picked up one time. The genes are TRBV19 and TRBJ2-7; a possible D gene is TRBD2 (6 bases). Trimming shortened V by 2 bases and J by 3 bases, and 14 bases separated the two germline ends. In germline, CDR1 is LNHDA, CDR2 SQIVND (reference sequence). The CDR3 extends over 15 amino acids. The CDR3 DNA reads TGTGCCAGTAGTATAAGCGTCGGAGGGATCTACGAGCAGTACTTC. It translates to CASSISVGGIYEQYF. Based on the CDR3 plus reference TRBV19 and TRBJ2-7, the full variable domain is DGGITQSPKYLFRKEGQNVTLSCEQNLNHDAMYWYRQDPGQGLRLIYYSQIVNDFQKGDIAEGYSVSREKKESFPLTVTSAQKNPTAFYLCASSISVGGIYEQYFGPGTRLTVT.

The chain joins TRBV9 to TRBJ2-1; D gene ambiguous. This CDR3 has 13 residues. With 4 bases removed from V and 2 bases from J, the gap between germline ends came to 7 bases. CDR1 is SGDLS and CDR2 is YYNGEE in the germline V gene. The CDR3 DNA reads TGTGCCAGCAGCCCCTATCCCTACAATGAGCAGTTCTTC. Its protein is CASSPYPYNEQFF.

The genes are TRBV2 and TRBJ2-1; 13 bases are a match to TRBD2. The CDR3 length is 17 residues. Germline CDR1 is SNHLY and CDR2 is FYNNEI. V gave up 7 bases and J gave up 4 bases; unmatched junction bases: 10. The CDR3 sequence: CASNVDLTSGGYNEQFF. As DNA, the CDR3 is TGTGCCAGCAATGTAGACCTGACTAGCGGGGGGTACAATGAGCAGTTCTTC.

The CDR3: CASSLNQGENYEQYF. The CDR3 nucleotides are TGTGCCAGCAGCTTGAACCAGGGCGAAAACTACGAGCAGTACTTC. The V and J genes are TRBV5-4 and TRBJ2-7, with D perhaps matching TRBD1 (5 bases). CDR1 SGHNT and CDR2 YYREEE come from the germline V gene (reference sequence). Trimming cost V 1 base and J 3 bases, with 14 bases left between them. The CDR3 is 15 amino acids.

J is TRBJ1-2 and V is TRBV4-1, with D tentatively TRBD1 (5 bases). Per germline, CDR1 MGHRA and CDR2 YSYEKL. V lost 0 bases and J lost 9, with 17 bases in between. CDR3 length equals 15 residues. This CDR3 reads CASSQDGAGNERYTF. In DNA form, the CDR3 reads TGCGCCAGCAGCCAAGATGGCGCAGGGAATGAGCGCTACACCTTC.